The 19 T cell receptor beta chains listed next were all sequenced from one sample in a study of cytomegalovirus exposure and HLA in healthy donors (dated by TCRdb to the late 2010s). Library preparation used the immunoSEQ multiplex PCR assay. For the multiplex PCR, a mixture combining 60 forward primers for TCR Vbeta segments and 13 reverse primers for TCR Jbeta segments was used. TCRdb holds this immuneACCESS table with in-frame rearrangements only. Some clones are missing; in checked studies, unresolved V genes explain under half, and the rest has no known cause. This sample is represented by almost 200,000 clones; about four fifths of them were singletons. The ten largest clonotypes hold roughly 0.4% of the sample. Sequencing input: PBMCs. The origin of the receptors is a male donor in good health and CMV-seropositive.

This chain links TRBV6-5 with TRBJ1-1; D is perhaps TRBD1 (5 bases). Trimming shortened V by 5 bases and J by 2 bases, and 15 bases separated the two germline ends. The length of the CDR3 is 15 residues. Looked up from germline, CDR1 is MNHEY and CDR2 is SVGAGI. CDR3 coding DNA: TGTGCCAGCAGTAGGGGTTCAAAGGCCAACACTGAAGCTTTCTTT. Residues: CASSRGSKANTEAFF.

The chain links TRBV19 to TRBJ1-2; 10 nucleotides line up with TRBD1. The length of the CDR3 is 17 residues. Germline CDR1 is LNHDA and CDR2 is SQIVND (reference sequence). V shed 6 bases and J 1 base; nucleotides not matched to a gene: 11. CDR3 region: CASRTFGQGEFNYGYTF. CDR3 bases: TGTGCCAGTAGAACTTTTGGACAGGGGGAGTTTAACTATGGCTACACCTTC. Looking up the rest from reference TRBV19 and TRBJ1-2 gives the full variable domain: DGGITQSPKYLFRKEGQNVTLSCEQNLNHDAMYWYRQDPGQGLRLIYYSQIVNDFQKGDIAEGYSVSREKKESFPLTVTSAQKNPTAFYLCASRTFGQGEFNYGYTFGSGTRLTVV.

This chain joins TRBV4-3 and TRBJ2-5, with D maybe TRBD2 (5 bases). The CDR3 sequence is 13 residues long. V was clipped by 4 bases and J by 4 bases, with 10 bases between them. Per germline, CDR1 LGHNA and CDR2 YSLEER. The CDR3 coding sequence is TGCGCCAGCAGCCCTTCGGAGGTAGAGACCCAGTACTTC. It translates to CASSPSEVETQYF.

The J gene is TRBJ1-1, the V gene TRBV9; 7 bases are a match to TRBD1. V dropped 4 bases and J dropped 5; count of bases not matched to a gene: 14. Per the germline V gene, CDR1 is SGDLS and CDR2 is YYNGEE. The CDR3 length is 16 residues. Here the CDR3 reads CASSPRLETGRTEAFF. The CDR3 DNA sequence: TGTGCCAGCAGCCCCCGTCTTGAGACAGGGAGAACTGAAGCTTTCTTT.

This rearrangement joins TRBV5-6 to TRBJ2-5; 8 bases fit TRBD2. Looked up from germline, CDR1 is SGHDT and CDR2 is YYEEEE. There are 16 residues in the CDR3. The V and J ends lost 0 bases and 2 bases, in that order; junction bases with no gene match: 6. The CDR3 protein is CASSLALTSGQETQYF. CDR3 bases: TGTGCCAGCAGCTTGGCCCTAACTAGCGGACAAGAGACCCAGTACTTC.

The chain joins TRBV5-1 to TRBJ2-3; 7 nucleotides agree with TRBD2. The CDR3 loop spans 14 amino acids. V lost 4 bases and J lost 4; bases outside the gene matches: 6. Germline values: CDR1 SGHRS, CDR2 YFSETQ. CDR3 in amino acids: CASSESGDPDTQYF. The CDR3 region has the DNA TGCGCCAGCAGCGAAAGCGGGGATCCAGATACGCAGTATTTT.

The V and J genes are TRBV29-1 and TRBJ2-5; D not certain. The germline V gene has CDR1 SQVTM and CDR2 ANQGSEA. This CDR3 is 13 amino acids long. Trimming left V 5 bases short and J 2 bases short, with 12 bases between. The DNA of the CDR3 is TGCAGCGTTATTTACCCGGGTCAAGAGACCCAGTACTTC. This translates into CSVIYPGQETQYF.

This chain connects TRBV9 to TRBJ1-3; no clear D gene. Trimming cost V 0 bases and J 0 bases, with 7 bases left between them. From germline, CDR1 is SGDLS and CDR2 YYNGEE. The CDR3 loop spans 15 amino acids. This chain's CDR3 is CASSVGESSGNTIYF. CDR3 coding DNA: TGTGCCAGCAGCGTAGGTGAGAGCTCTGGAAACACCATATATTTT.

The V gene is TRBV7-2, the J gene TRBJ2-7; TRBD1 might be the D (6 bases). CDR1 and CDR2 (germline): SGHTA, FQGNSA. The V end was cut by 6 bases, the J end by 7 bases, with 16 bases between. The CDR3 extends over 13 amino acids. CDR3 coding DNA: TGTGCCAGCAGACAGGGACCCGCCCGAGAGCAGTACTTC. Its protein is CASRQGPAREQYF.

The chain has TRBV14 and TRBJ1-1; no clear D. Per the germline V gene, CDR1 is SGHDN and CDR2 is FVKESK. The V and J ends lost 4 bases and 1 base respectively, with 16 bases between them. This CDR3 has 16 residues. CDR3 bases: TGTGCCAGCAGCCCATTGGGAGGGCCGGGGAACACTGAAGCTTTCTTT. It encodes CASSPLGGPGNTEAFF.

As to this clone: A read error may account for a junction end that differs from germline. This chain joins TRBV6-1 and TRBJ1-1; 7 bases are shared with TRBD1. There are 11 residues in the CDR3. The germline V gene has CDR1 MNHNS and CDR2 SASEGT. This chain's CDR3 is CASSLQGKNRF. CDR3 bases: TGTGCCAGCAGTCTACAGGGGAAGAATAGGTTT.

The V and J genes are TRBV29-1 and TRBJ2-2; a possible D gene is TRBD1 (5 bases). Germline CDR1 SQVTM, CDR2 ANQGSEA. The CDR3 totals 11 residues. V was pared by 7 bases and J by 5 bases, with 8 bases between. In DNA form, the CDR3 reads TGCAGCGCCCAGGGAACCGGGGAGCTGTTTTTT. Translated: CSAQGTGELFF.

The CDR3 spells CASSPDIAKNIQYF. CDR3 DNA: TGTGCCAGCTCACCAGACATAGCCAAAAACATTCAGTACTTC. V is TRBV18 and J is TRBJ2-4, with D unresolved. In germline, CDR1 is KGHSH, CDR2 LQKENI. Trimming took off 2 bases at V and 0 bases at J, with 5 bases between the two ends. The CDR3 runs to 14 residues.

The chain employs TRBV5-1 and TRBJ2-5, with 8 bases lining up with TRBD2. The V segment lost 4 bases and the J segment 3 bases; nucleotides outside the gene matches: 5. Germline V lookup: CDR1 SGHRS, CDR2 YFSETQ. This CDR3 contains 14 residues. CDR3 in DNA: TGCGCCAGCAGCCAGAGTAGCGGGAAAGAGACCCAGTACTTC. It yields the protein CASSQSSGKETQYF.

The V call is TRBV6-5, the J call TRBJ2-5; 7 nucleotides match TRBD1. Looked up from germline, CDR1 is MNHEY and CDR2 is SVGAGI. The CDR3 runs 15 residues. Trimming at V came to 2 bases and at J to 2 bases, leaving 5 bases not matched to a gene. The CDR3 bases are TGTGCCAGCAGTTACCCTTCCAGGGGGCAAGAGACCCAGTACTTC. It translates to CASSYPSRGQETQYF.

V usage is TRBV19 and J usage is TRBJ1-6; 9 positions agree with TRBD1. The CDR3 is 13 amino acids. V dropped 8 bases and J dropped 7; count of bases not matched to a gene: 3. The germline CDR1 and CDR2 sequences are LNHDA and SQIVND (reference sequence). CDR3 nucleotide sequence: TGTGCCAGTCGGACAGGGGAGAATTCACCCCTCCACTTT. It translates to CASRTGENSPLHF. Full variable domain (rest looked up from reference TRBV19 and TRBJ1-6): DGGITQSPKYLFRKEGQNVTLSCEQNLNHDAMYWYRQDPGQGLRLIYYSQIVNDFQKGDIAEGYSVSREKKESFPLTVTSAQKNPTAFYLCASRTGENSPLHFGNGTRLTVT.

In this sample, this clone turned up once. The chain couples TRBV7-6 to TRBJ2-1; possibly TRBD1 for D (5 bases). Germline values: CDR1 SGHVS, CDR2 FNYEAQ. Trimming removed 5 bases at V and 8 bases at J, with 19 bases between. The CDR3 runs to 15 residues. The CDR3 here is CASSRNRVRGDEQFF. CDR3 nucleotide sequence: TGTGCCAGCAGCAGGAATAGAGTAAGGGGTGATGAGCAGTTCTTC.

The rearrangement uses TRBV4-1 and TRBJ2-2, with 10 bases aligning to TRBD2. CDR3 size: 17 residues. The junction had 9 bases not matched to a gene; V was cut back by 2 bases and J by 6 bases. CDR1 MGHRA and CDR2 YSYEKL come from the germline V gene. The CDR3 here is CASSQPSGLAGAGELFF. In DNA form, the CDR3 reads TGCGCCAGCAGCCAACCCTCAGGCCTAGCGGGAGCCGGGGAGCTGTTTTTT.

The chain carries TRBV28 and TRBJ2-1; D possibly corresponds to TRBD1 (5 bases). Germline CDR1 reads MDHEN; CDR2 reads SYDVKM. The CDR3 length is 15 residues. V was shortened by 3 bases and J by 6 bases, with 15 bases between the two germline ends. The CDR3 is CASSFKGSFSNEQFF. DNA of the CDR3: TGTGCCAGCAGTTTTAAGGGGTCGTTCAGCAATGAGCAGTTCTTC.